This TCR beta chain was observed in a study of CD4+ T cells in melanoma. Findings and limits, study-wide: In melanoma, neoantigen-specific CD4+ T cells reportedly differed in differentiation state.

Comments on this clone: The antigen remains undetermined.

Some clones are missing from TCRdb's copy, which holds only in-frame ones; the method was immunoSEQ multiplex PCR. The table lists roughly 54,000 clones, roughly 89% of them singletons, with 12% in the top ten. This CDR3 has 14 amino acids. Germline-derived CDR1 and CDR2 are SGHAT and FQNNGV. Between the trimmed V and J ends, which lost 1 base and 8 bases, there was a span of 14 bases. The J gene is TRBJ1-2, the V gene TRBV11-2; tentative D call: TRBD1 (5 bases). The clonotype comes from a human donor with melanoma. The source material was peripheral blood. The CDR3 protein is CASSLGGRGRGYTF. The CDR3 bases are TGTGCCAGCAGCTTAGGGGGTAGGGGAAGGGGCTACACCTTC.